Below are 6 T cell receptor beta chains sequenced from a single sample in a study of cytomegalovirus exposure and HLA in healthy donors. 13 Jbeta primers and 60 Vbeta primers were used for the PCR. Measured with immunoSEQ multiplex PCR; TCRdb has only the in-frame clones, and not every one. Found here are 200,000 to 300,000 clones, about three quarters of them singletons; the top ten hold 0.4% to 0.6%. The sequenced material came from PBMCs. All receptors derive from a boy aged 10-17 years in good health and CMV-seronegative.

The J gene is TRBJ2-1, the V gene TRBV28; TRBD1 might be the D (5 bases). In germline, CDR1 is MDHEN, CDR2 SYDVKM. V was trimmed by 1 base and J by 1 base, leaving 8 bases between them. This CDR3 spans 15 amino acids. The CDR3 DNA sequence: TGTGCCAGCAGTTTATCAGGGTTATCCTACAATGAGCAGTTCTTC. Its translation is CASSLSGLSYNEQFF.

V gene TRBV9 combines with J gene TRBJ2-3, with 8 bases aligning to TRBD2. V gave up 1 base and J gave up 2 bases; unmatched junction bases: 3. CDR1 SGDLS and CDR2 YYNGEE come from the germline V gene. CDR3 length: 15 residues. The CDR3 coding sequence is TGTGCCAGCAGCGTAAGCGGGGGTTACACAGATACGCAGTATTTT. Encoded protein: CASSVSGGYTDTQYF.

The rearrangement links TRBV5-4 to TRBJ2-5, with D perhaps matching TRBD1 (5 bases). V lost 1 base to trimming and J lost 3 bases, with 7 bases between them. In germline, CDR1 is SGHNT, CDR2 YYREEE (reference sequence). This CDR3 contains 13 residues. CDR3 nucleotides: TGTGCCAGCAGCTTGCCAGGGAAAGAGACCCAGTACTTC. Protein product: CASSLPGKETQYF.

The sample holds a few counts of this clone. The chain joins TRBV29-1 to TRBJ2-6; D gene uncertain. CDR1 is SQVTM and CDR2 is ANQGSEA in the germline V gene. The V end lost 4 bases, the J end lost 1 base, and 2 bases lay between the germline ends. The CDR3 has 12 amino acids. The CDR3 loop reads CSVVSGANVLTF. CDR3 DNA sequence: TGCAGCGTTGTATCTGGGGCCAACGTCCTGACTTTC. The full variable domain, completed using reference TRBV29-1 and TRBJ2-6, is SAVISQKPSRDICQRGTSLTIQCQVDSQVTMMFWYRQQPGQSLTLIATANQGSEATYESGFVIDKFPISRPNLTFSTLTVSNMSPEDSSIYLCSVVSGANVLTFGAGSRLTVL.

This clone has just a few counts. For the CDR3, the DNA is TGCGCCAGCAGCCACCGGGTCCTGAACGAGCAGTACTTC. The encoded protein is CASSHRVLNEQYF. The chain joins TRBV4-1 to TRBJ2-7; D remains unclear. V gave up 3 bases and J gave up 5 bases, with 11 bases separating them. Germline V gives CDR1 MGHRA, CDR2 YSYEKL. The CDR3 has 13 residues.

A single count supports this clone. Here the CDR3 DNA reads TGTGCCAGCAGTTCTACAGGGGGCGCCCGGGCTGGCTACACCTTC. It codes for CASSSTGGARAGYTF. This chain uses TRBV6-5 with TRBJ1-2, with 9 bases identical to TRBD1. Looked up from germline, CDR1 is MNHEY and CDR2 is SVGAGI. CDR3 length: 15 amino acids. V trimming: 4 bases; J trimming: 7 bases; junction bases outside the gene matches: 10.